Below are 21 T cell receptor beta chains sequenced from a single sample in a study of cytomegalovirus exposure and HLA in healthy donors. Primers included in the PCR were 60 Vbeta and 13 Jbeta primers. Clones were read by immunoSEQ multiplex PCR, and TCRdb kept only the in-frame ones, dropping some. The data show 150,000 to 200,000 clones, with 75% to 85% seen just once and 2.2% held by the top ten. Sequencing was performed on PBMCs. Receptors were obtained from a woman in her twenties or thirties in good health and CMV-seronegative.

Here the CDR3 reads CASSGTSGRPASSSYEQYF. The DNA for the CDR3 is TGTGCCAGCAGTGGGACTAGCGGGAGGCCCGCCTCGAGCTCCTACGAGCAGTACTTC. J is TRBJ2-7 and V is TRBV2; 14 nucleotides line up with TRBD2. Germline V gene lookup returns CDR1 SNHLY and CDR2 FYNNEI. J gave up 0 bases and V 4 bases, and 11 bases lay outside the gene matches. The CDR3 loop spans 19 amino acids. The full variable domain, with the rest looked up from reference TRBV2 and TRBJ2-7, is EPEVTQTPSHQVTQMGQEVILRCVPISNHLYFYWYRQILGQKVEFLVSFYNNEISEKSEIFDDQFSVERPDGSNFTLKIRSTKLEDSAMYFCASSGTSGRPASSSYEQYFGPGTRLTVT.

CDR3 nucleotides: TGCGCCAGCGGAAGCCGGACAGGGGGCCTCGGGGAGCTGTTTTTT. Translated, it gives CASGSRTGGLGELFF. The V and J genes are TRBV5-1 and TRBJ2-2, with 11 bases matching TRBD1. The CDR3 runs to 15 residues. Germline V gene lookup returns CDR1 SGHRS and CDR2 YFSETQ. Trimming took 7 bases from V and 7 from J; bases not matched to a gene: 9.

V gene TRBV10-3 combines with J gene TRBJ2-7, with a weak D call TRBD2 (6 bases). CDR1 is ENHRY, CDR2 SYGVKD, per germline. This CDR3 contains 15 residues. Trimming stripped 6 bases from V and 4 bases from J, with 19 bases between. As DNA, the CDR3 is TGTGCCATCAGGACCGCGACTAGTAAAACGTACGAGCAGTACTTC. This gives the protein CAIRTATSKTYEQYF.

The J gene is TRBJ2-2, the V gene TRBV19, with TRBD2 as a possible D gene (5 bases). Deletions cut 6 bases from V and 7 bases from J, with 9 bases between. The CDR3 runs 12 residues. Germline V gene data show CDR1 as LNHDA and CDR2 as SQIVND (reference sequence). CDR3: CASSPRGGELFF. The CDR3 DNA follows: TGTGCCAGTAGCCCCCGGGGCGGGGAGCTGTTTTTT.

This chain connects TRBV18 to TRBJ2-3, with 10 bases that match TRBD1. V lost 2 bases, J lost 3 bases, and 5 bases stayed unmatched. This CDR3 is built from 16 residues. Germline CDR1 and CDR2: KGHSH and LQKENI. The DNA of the CDR3 is TGTGCCAGCTCACCAAATTGGGACAGGGGAACAGATACGCAGTATTTT. Protein: CASSPNWDRGTDTQYF.

The rearrangement uses TRBV6-1 and TRBJ1-4; D is unresolved. Trimming removed 0 bases from V and 8 bases from J, with 10 bases in between. Germline values: CDR1 MNHNS, CDR2 SASEGT. The CDR3 has 14 residues. The DNA of the CDR3 is TGTGCCAGCAGTGAAGCGGCCCAGCGGGAAAAACTGTTTTTT. It encodes CASSEAAQREKLFF.

This rearrangement joins TRBV12-2 to TRBJ2-5; no check of the table's D call, TRBD1, against the DNA was made. TRBV12-2 is shown as a pseudogene. The CDR3 has 19 residues. In DNA, the CDR3 is TGTGCAAGTCGCTTAATCATGGGGATTTGGGGCTCCCCCCAAGAGACCCAGTACTTC. This codes for CASRLIMGIWGSPQETQYF.

Only one count was recorded for this clone. This rearrangement joins TRBV7-3 to TRBJ2-1, with TRBD1 matching 8 bases. The V and J ends lost 2 bases and 7 bases, in that order; junction bases with no gene match: 13. Germline V gene lookup returns CDR1 SGHTA and CDR2 FQGTGA. CDR3 size: 17 residues. DNA of the CDR3: TGTGCCAGCAGCTTAGAGGCAGGGGGCGAGTTTTGGAATGAGCAGTTCTTC. Amino acid sequence: CASSLEAGGEFWNEQFF.

With regard to this clone: Additional DNA sequences in this sample encode the identical CDR3. The V call is TRBV27, the J call TRBJ2-1, with D maybe TRBD1 (5 bases). V was clipped by 2 bases and J by 7 bases, with 9 bases between them. This CDR3 is built from 13 residues. Per germline, CDR1 MNHEY and CDR2 SMNVEV (reference sequence). The CDR3, as DNA: TGTGCCAGCAGTTTAGGACACCTGAATGAGCAGTTCTTC. Amino acids: CASSLGHLNEQFF.

The sample holds a few counts of this clone. CDR3 bases: TGTGCCAGCAGGGAGTTACAGGGGGCAAAAGCTTTCTTT. Protein product: CASRELQGAKAFF. This sequence joins TRBV2 and TRBJ1-1; 9 positions match TRBD1. There are 13 residues in the CDR3. J was trimmed by 9 bases and V by 6 bases; bases with no gene match: 8. From germline, CDR1 is SNHLY and CDR2 FYNNEI.

V and J are TRBV19 and TRBJ2-5, with 9 bases that match TRBD2. In germline, CDR1 is LNHDA, CDR2 SQIVND (reference sequence). This CDR3 has 16 residues. J lost 3 bases, V lost 5 bases, and 10 bases had no gene match. CDR3 residues: CASSPRGVAGEETQYF. CDR3 in DNA: TGTGCCAGTAGTCCCAGGGGGGTAGCGGGGGAAGAGACCCAGTACTTC.

This chain uses TRBV5-1 with TRBJ1-6, with 8 bases fitting TRBD1. Looked up from germline, CDR1 is SGHRS and CDR2 is YFSETQ. Trimming took 0 bases from V and 4 from J; bases not matched to a gene: 9. CDR3 length: 18 amino acids. The CDR3 protein is CASSLGTRGRPYNSPLHF. CDR3 bases: TGCGCCAGCAGCTTGGGTACCAGGGGGCGCCCTTATAATTCACCCCTCCACTTT.

The chain combines TRBV2 with TRBJ1-1; 7 bases are a match to TRBD1. CDR1 is SNHLY, CDR2 FYNNEI, per germline. The trim removed 4 bases at V and 1 base at J, leaving 3 bases unmatched. The CDR3 is 14 amino acids. CDR3 coding DNA: TGTGCCAGCAGTGTAGCAGGGGGGAACACTGAAGCTTTCTTT. Its protein is CASSVAGGNTEAFF.

This chain connects TRBV18 to TRBJ2-7, with D possibly matching TRBD1 (6 bases). V gave up 3 bases and J gave up 3 bases, with 12 bases separating them. Germline CDR1 and CDR2: KGHSH and LQKENI. CDR3 size: 14 residues. In DNA form, the CDR3 reads TGTGCCAGCTCACCTGTTGGGGACATCTACGAGCAGTACTTC. This encodes CASSPVGDIYEQYF. Based on the CDR3 plus reference TRBV18 and TRBJ2-7, the full variable domain is NAGVMQNPRHLVRRRGQEARLRCSPMKGHSHVYWYRQLPEEGLKFMVYLQKENIIDESGMPKERFSAEFPKEGPSILRIQQVVRGDSAAYFCASSPVGDIYEQYFGPGTRLTVT.

J is TRBJ2-7 and V is TRBV7-3; 8 positions match TRBD2. Trimming removed 5 bases from V and 2 bases from J; junction bases left unmatched: 8. Per germline, CDR1 SGHTA and CDR2 FQGTGA. CDR3 size: 15 residues. The CDR3: CASSPGGEAAYEQYF. CDR3 bases: TGTGCCAGCAGCCCCGGGGGGGAAGCCGCCTACGAGCAGTACTTC.

The genes are TRBV19 and TRBJ2-5; 10 nucleotides match TRBD1. The ends lost 6 bases at V and 3 bases at J; junction bases unmatched: 7. Per germline, CDR1 LNHDA and CDR2 SQIVND (reference sequence). The CDR3 is 15 residues long. The CDR3 DNA is TGTGCCAGTAGCCGACAGGGGGCGAAGGAAGAGACCCAGTACTTC. Encoded protein: CASSRQGAKEETQYF.

This clone was seen a few times. The chain has TRBV28 and TRBJ1-6; 12 bases agree with TRBD1. The CDR3 runs to 15 residues. Germline V gene sequence: CDR1 MDHEN, CDR2 SYDVKM. V trimming: 3 bases; J trimming: 9 bases; junction bases outside the gene matches: 3. The CDR3, as DNA: TGTGCCAGCAGTTTGGGGACAGGGGGCAGTTCACCCCTCCACTTT. Its protein is CASSLGTGGSSPLHF. The whole variable domain, filled in from reference TRBV28 and TRBJ1-6, reads DVKVTQSSRYLVKRTGEKVFLECVQDMDHENMFWYRQDPGLGLRLIYFSYDVKMKEKGDIPEGYSVSREKKERFSLILESASTNQTSMYLCASSLGTGGSSPLHFGNGTRLTVT.

This chain links TRBV4-3 with TRBJ2-5; 9 bases are a match to TRBD2. Germline V gene lookup returns CDR1 LGHNA and CDR2 YSLEER. With 1 base clipped from V and 4 bases from J, the junction kept 7 bases outside the gene matches. This CDR3 spans 16 amino acids. The CDR3 region has the DNA TGCGCCAGCAGCCAAGGGGGTGGCGGGGGGGCAGAGACCCAGTACTTC. As protein: CASSQGGGGGAETQYF.

The CDR3 coding sequence is TGTGCCAGCCGTTCAGGGGCAGACACCGGGGAGCTGTTTTTT. Residues: CASRSGADTGELFF. The chain joins TRBV28 to TRBJ2-2; tentatively, D is TRBD1 (6 bases). The CDR3 has 14 amino acids. Germline values: CDR1 MDHEN, CDR2 SYDVKM. Trimming took off 8 bases at V and 3 bases at J, with 13 bases between the two ends.

This clone was detected only once. The chain couples TRBV27 to TRBJ2-1; tentative D call: TRBD1 (6 bases). Trimming pared 3 bases from V and 0 bases from J, leaving 9 bases between. The CDR3 sequence is 15 residues long. Looked up from germline, CDR1 is MNHEY and CDR2 is SMNVEV (reference sequence). The CDR3 DNA reads TGTGCCAGCAGTTTCGACAGGAGCTCCTACAATGAGCAGTTCTTC. Translating it yields CASSFDRSSYNEQFF.

This sequence joins TRBV7-2 and TRBJ1-2; weak D call: TRBD1 (6 bases). The ends were cut back, 5 bases at V and 6 bases at J, with 16 bases in the middle. Germline lookup yields CDR1 SGHTA and CDR2 FQGNSA. This CDR3 has 14 amino acids. CDR3 residues: CASSAYRAENGYTF. CDR3 bases: TGTGCCAGCAGCGCCTACAGGGCCGAGAATGGCTACACCTTC.